Below, 12 T cell receptor beta chains from the same sample are listed, as sequenced in a study of blood T cells in healthy people across ages (dated by TCRdb to between 2014 and 2017). Libraries were built with 5' RACE. Sequenced on an Illumina HiSeq 2500. A second PCR of about 6 to 11 cycles was performed with a sample-barcoded 5' primer and a J-beta primer mix. Through fastp at Q25 and MiXCR, TCRdb rebuilt clones from the public reads, retaining in-frame beta chains. Identical CDR3 proteins give one entry, which carries the most common genes and DNA. The sample data list hundreds of thousands of distinct CDR3 sequences, and 40% to 45% of these were observed just once. The top ten constitute 30% of the sample. The material sequenced was blood. All receptors derive from an elderly man in good health.

The J gene is TRBJ2-2, the V gene TRBV28; D possibly corresponds to TRBD1 (5 bases). The germline gives CDR1 MDHEN, CDR2 SYDVKM. V was pared by 8 bases and J by 1 base, with 11 bases between. The CDR3 is 14 residues long. CDR3 residues: CASGWTMNTGELFF. DNA of the CDR3: TGTGCCAGCGGTTGGACAATGAACACCGGGGAGCTGTTTTTT. Full variable domain (remainder filled in from reference TRBV28 and TRBJ2-2): DVKVTQSSRYLVKRTGEKVFLECVQDMDHENMFWYRQDPGLGLRLIYFSYDVKMKEKGDIPEGYSVSREKKERFSLILESASTNQTSMYLCASGWTMNTGELFFGEGSRLTVL.

V usage is TRBV29-1 and J usage is TRBJ1-1; no definite D call. Trimming removed 3 bases from V and 5 bases from J, with 16 bases in between. Germline CDR1 reads SQVTM; CDR2 reads ANQGSEA. The CDR3 is 14 residues long. CDR3 sequence (DNA): TGCAGCGTTGAGGTTACGGCTGGAGGGACTGAAGCTTTCTTT. Its protein product is CSVEVTAGGTEAFF.

The V call is TRBV4-2, the J call TRBJ2-4; TRBD2 might be the D (5 bases). Germline V gene sequence: CDR1 LGHNA, CDR2 YNFKEQ. Trimming removed 4 bases at V and 8 bases at J, with 12 bases between. The CDR3 totals 13 residues. CDR3 nucleotide sequence: TGTGCCAGCAGCCGAAGATCGGAGGACATTCAGTACTTC. Amino acid sequence: CASSRRSEDIQYF.

This clonotype occurred a few times. The chain employs TRBV20-1 and TRBJ2-1; 7 positions match TRBD2. J was trimmed by 8 bases and V by 1 base; bases with no gene match: 8. The CDR3 has 14 residues. Germline V CDR1 and CDR2: DFQATT, SNEGSKA (reference sequence). The CDR3 region has the DNA TGCAGTGCTAGAGCGAGGGAGGGCCGCCATGAGCAGTTCTTC. Protein: CSARAREGRHEQFF.

This chain uses TRBV3-1 with TRBJ1-1; D remains unclear. V lost 1 base and J lost 0, with 6 bases in between. Germline V gene data show CDR1 as LGHDT and CDR2 as YNNKEL (reference sequence). The CDR3 is made up of 14 amino acids. Here the CDR3 DNA reads TGTGCCAGCAGCCAAGCCAGTATGAACACTGAAGCTTTCTTT. Its translation is CASSQASMNTEAFF.

This clonotype was counted many times. This chain links TRBV12-5 with TRBJ2-1, with a tentative D call TRBD2 (7 bases). This CDR3 has 16 amino acids. Germline assignment: CDR1 LGHNT and CDR2 FRNRAP. Trimming took off 2 bases at V and 3 bases at J, with 14 bases between the two ends. Here the CDR3 reads CASGLWGGPRYNEQFF. The DNA for the CDR3 is TGTGCTAGTGGTTTGTGGGGGGGCCCTCGCTACAATGAGCAGTTCTTC.

The V gene is TRBV11-2, the J gene TRBJ2-2; no clear D. V was trimmed by 4 bases and J by 4 bases, leaving 13 bases between them. This CDR3 contains 15 residues. Germline V gives CDR1 SGHAT, CDR2 FQNNGV. In DNA form, the CDR3 reads TGTGCCAGCAGCTCAGATCCTCTCTTCACCGGGGAGCTGTTTTTT. Encoded protein: CASSSDPLFTGELFF.

This chain links TRBV28 with TRBJ2-7; possibly TRBD2 for D (5 bases). The V gene lost 5 bases and the J gene lost 2 bases, with 13 bases spanning the gap. Germline V lookup: CDR1 MDHEN, CDR2 SYDVKM. This CDR3 spans 14 amino acids. Written as DNA, the CDR3 is TGTGCCAGCAGTCAGATGGACGGGACCTACGAGCAGTACTTC. Protein product: CASSQMDGTYEQYF.

This chain joins TRBV6-2 or TRBV6-3 and TRBJ2-4; 10 bases match TRBD2. Germline lookup yields CDR1 MNHEY and CDR2 SVGEGT. The length of the CDR3 is 17 residues. After removal of 5 bases from V and 2 bases from J, the junction contained 9 bases not matched to a gene. CDR3 nucleotide sequence: TGTGCCAGCAGTCAAACCGGACTAGCGGTTTCCAAAAACATTCAGTACTTC. Amino acid sequence: CASSQTGLAVSKNIQYF.

The chain carries TRBV7-2 and TRBJ2-7, with D maybe TRBD1 (5 bases). CDR1 is SGHTA and CDR2 is FQGNSA in the germline V gene. Trimming shortened V by 5 bases and J by 5 bases, and 10 bases separated the two germline ends. This CDR3 region has 12 residues. CDR3 in DNA: TGTGCCAGCAGCCCAGACAGACACGAGCAGTACTTC. Residues: CASSPDRHEQYF.

In this sample, this clonotype turned up many times. V gene TRBV12-3 or TRBV12-4 combines with J gene TRBJ2-7; TRBD2 aligns across 7 bases. The CDR3 length is 14 residues. J lost 3 bases, V lost 6 bases, and 8 bases had no gene match. The CDR3 protein is CASSRGLADYEQYF. The CDR3, as DNA: TGTGCCAGCAGCCGCGGGCTAGCGGACTACGAGCAGTACTTC.

V gene TRBV7-6 combines with J gene TRBJ1-4; D may be TRBD1 (6 bases). The CDR3 length is 15 residues. Trimming left V 5 bases short and J 7 bases short, with 17 bases between. Germline lookup yields CDR1 SGHVS and CDR2 FNYEAQ. CDR3 in DNA: TGTGCCAGCAGCCCCCAACAGGGTACATTTGAAAAACTGTTTTTT. It codes for CASSPQQGTFEKLFF.